The 26 T cell receptor beta chains presented below share a single source sample, sequenced in a study of T-cell reconstitution after alpha-beta-depleted transplantation in children. Unique molecular identifiers featured in how the TCRbeta library was prepared. TCRdb used MiXCR to reprocess the PCR reads, holding one entry per CDR3 protein. The sample holds 500,000 to 750,000 distinct CDR3 sequences, approximately 12% seen once. The input for sequencing was PBMCs, mostly from graft donor cells, taken 360 days after TCRalphabeta/CD19-depleted stem cell transplant. These receptors all come from a male patient under 18 who had a stem cell transplant for acute myeloid leukemia, so the T cells may come from the graft donor.

A few counts support this clonotype. This chain links TRBV29-1 with TRBJ2-3, with 7 positions matching TRBD2. Unmatched junction bases numbered 9, after V lost 3 bases and J lost 3 bases. Germline-derived CDR1 and CDR2 are SQVTM and ANQGSEA. This CDR3 is built from 15 residues. The CDR3 sequence: CSVDHPGLSTDTQYF. The DNA for the CDR3 is TGCAGCGTTGACCACCCGGGACTAAGTACAGATACGCAGTATTTT.

This clonotype occurred a few times. The chain has TRBV20-1 and TRBJ2-7; 11 positions match TRBD2. V was clipped by 5 bases and J by 4 bases; unmatched bases: 7. Germline V gene data show CDR1 as DFQATT and CDR2 as SNEGSKA (reference sequence). The CDR3 contains 14 residues. The CDR3 sequence: CSASPRLAGYEQYF. The CDR3 DNA reads TGCAGTGCTTCTCCCCGACTAGCGGGGTACGAGCAGTACTTC.

This clonotype was detected many times. The chain joins TRBV7-6 to TRBJ2-1; no clear D gene. The CDR3 has 13 residues. CDR1 is SGHVS, CDR2 FNYEAQ, per germline. V was cut by 5 bases and J by 10 bases, with 15 bases left in between. The CDR3 DNA is TGTGCCAGCAGCCAACGGACGAGAAGAGAGCAGTTCTTC. Residues: CASSQRTRREQFF.

The V call is TRBV5-1, the J call TRBJ2-2; no definite D call. The CDR3 is made up of 14 amino acids. CDR1 is SGHRS, CDR2 YFSETQ, per germline. Trimming shortened V by 0 bases and J by 1 base, and 4 bases separated the two germline ends. The CDR3 nucleotides read TGCGCCAGCAGCTTGGTAGTGAACACCGGGGAGCTGTTTTTT. It encodes CASSLVVNTGELFF.

This clonotype came up a few times. This chain uses TRBV30 with TRBJ2-1; D ambiguous. Germline values: CDR1 GTSNPN, CDR2 SVGIG (reference sequence). The V and J ends lost 0 bases and 10 bases respectively, with 7 bases between them. The CDR3 contains 11 residues. The CDR3 nucleotides are TGTGCCTGGAGTGTACTGCGGGAGCAGTTCTTC. It codes for CAWSVLREQFF. Full variable domain (missing parts from reference TRBV30 and TRBJ2-1): SQTIHQWPATLVQPVGSPLSLECTVEGTSNPNLYWYRQAAGRGLQLLFYSVGIGQISSEVPQNLSASRPQDRQFILSSKKLLLSDSGFYLCAWSVLREQFFGPGTRLTVL.

This sequence joins TRBV7-3 and TRBJ2-1; TRBD1 might be the D (5 bases). This CDR3 has 15 residues. The germline V and J ends were trimmed by 1 base and 6 bases, with 13 bases remaining between them. Germline V lookup: CDR1 SGHTA, CDR2 FQGTGA. The CDR3 region is CASSLMGQTTNEQFF. CDR3 coding DNA: TGTGCCAGCAGCTTAATGGGGCAAACGACCAATGAGCAGTTCTTC.

This chain connects TRBV20-1 to TRBJ2-7, with D perhaps given as TRBD1 or TRBD2 (6 bases each). The germline CDR1 and CDR2 sequences are DFQATT and SNEGSKA (reference sequence). This CDR3 is 15 amino acids long. Trimming shortened V by 6 bases and J by 1 base, and 19 bases separated the two germline ends. In DNA form, the CDR3 reads TGCAGTGCCCCCGGGGGCTTACTACCTTCCTACGAGCAGTACTTC. This encodes CSAPGGLLPSYEQYF.

The chain employs TRBV12-3 or TRBV12-4 and TRBJ2-7, with D possibly TRBD1 on 6 matching bases. The CDR3 is made up of 14 amino acids. Deletions cut 1 base from V and 3 bases from J, with 10 bases between. The CDR3 here is CASSLETGFYEQYF. The CDR3 DNA is TGTGCCAGCAGTTTAGAGACAGGTTTCTACGAGCAGTACTTC.

This clonotype showed up many times. CDR3 residues: CASSLGQGYGYTF. The CDR3 DNA is TGTGCCAGCAGTCTGGGACAGGGCTATGGCTACACCTTC. J is TRBJ1-2 and V is TRBV12-3 or TRBV12-4, with 9 bases aligning to TRBD1. This CDR3 region has 13 residues. V shed 5 bases and J 4 bases; nucleotides not matched to a gene: 2.

The chain has TRBV11-2 and TRBJ2-1; the D gene is possibly TRBD2 (6 bases). This CDR3 comprises 16 residues. Trimming cost V 2 bases and J 8 bases, with 19 bases left between them. Germline V gives CDR1 SGHAT, CDR2 FQNNGV. The CDR3 here is CASSLFDPGVGDEQFF. The CDR3 DNA follows: TGTGCCAGCAGCTTATTTGACCCGGGAGTGGGCGATGAGCAGTTCTTC.

This clonotype was seen just once. The CDR3 sequence is CSASDSNYGYTF. For the CDR3, the DNA is TGCAGCGCCTCAGACAGTAACTATGGCTACACCTTC. This rearrangement joins TRBV29-1 to TRBJ1-2; the D gene is possibly TRBD1 (5 bases). CDR1 is SQVTM, CDR2 ANQGSEA, per germline. This CDR3 has 12 residues. Trimming took 7 bases from V and 1 from J, leaving 10 bases between them.

This sequence joins TRBV5-1 and TRBJ2-3; no firm D call. V lost 7 bases to trimming and J lost 1 base, with 10 bases between them. The germline V gene has CDR1 SGHRS and CDR2 YFSETQ. This CDR3 is built from 13 residues. The CDR3 loop reads CASATPGTDTQYF. CDR3 sequence (DNA): TGCGCCAGCGCCACCCCCGGCACAGATACGCAGTATTTT.

This clonotype was recorded a few times. The rearrangement uses TRBV6-1 and TRBJ1-5, with D uncertain. V lost 2 bases, J lost 0 bases, and 17 bases lay in between. This CDR3 is built from 18 residues. Germline V gene data show CDR1 as MNHNS and CDR2 as SASEGT. CDR3 DNA: TGTGCCAGCAGTGAACTGAGACACCATTTTCCTAGCAATCAGCCCCAGCATTTT. Its translation: CASSELRHHFPSNQPQHF.

The rearrangement joins TRBV7-3 to TRBJ1-6; TRBD1 agrees at 10 bases. This CDR3 contains 15 residues. V lost 4 bases, J lost 5 bases, and 2 bases stayed unmatched. Germline loops: CDR1 SGHTA, CDR2 FQGTGA. The CDR3 region is CASSSGQGNNSPLHF. The CDR3, as DNA: TGTGCCAGCAGCTCGGGACAGGGGAATAATTCACCCCTCCACTTT.

Of note for this clonotype: This may be a read error, as it is one base from a much larger clone. The chain carries TRBV20-1 and TRBJ2-3, with unresolved D. The CDR3 totals 17 residues. CDR1 is DFQATT and CDR2 is SNEGSKA in the germline V gene (reference sequence). V shed 7 bases and J shed 2 bases, with 25 bases lying between them. The CDR3: CSDATFTGTSLTDTQYF. The CDR3 DNA reads as TGCAGTGATGCTACTTTCACTGGAACTTCTCTCACAGATACGCAGTATTTT.

This clonotype was counted between two and nine times. CDR3 in amino acids: CASSRDLREGTQYF. CDR3 sequence (DNA): TGTGCCAGCAGCCGGGACTTGAGAGAGGGTACGCAGTATTTT. This chain connects TRBV7-9 to TRBJ2-3; D might be TRBD2 (6 bases). CDR1 and CDR2 from the germline V gene are SEHNR and FQNEAQ (reference sequence). This CDR3 contains 14 residues. The germline V and J ends were trimmed by 5 bases and 8 bases, with 17 bases remaining between them. Using reference TRBV7-9 and TRBJ2-3 for the parts outside the CDR3, the full variable domain is DTGVSQNPRHKITKRGQNVTFRCDPISEHNRLYWYRQTLGQGPEFLTYFQNEAQLEKSRLLSDRFSAERPKGSFSTLEIQRTEQGDSAMYLCASSRDLREGTQYFGPGTRLTVL.

V and J are TRBV19 and TRBJ2-2; 9 bases line up with TRBD1. Trimming cost V 7 bases and J 6 bases; bases outside gene matches: 12. The CDR3 spans 16 residues. Germline V gene sequence: CDR1 LNHDA, CDR2 SQIVND (reference sequence). This CDR3 is CASTQGQGSIPGELFF. The CDR3 coding sequence is TGTGCCAGTACCCAAGGACAGGGGTCGATTCCCGGGGAGCTGTTTTTT.

The chain has TRBV12-3 or TRBV12-4 and TRBJ2-7, with 9 bases fitting TRBD2. V lost 6 bases to trimming and J lost 5 bases; unmatched junction nucleotides: 2. The CDR3 consists of 12 residues. DNA of the CDR3: TGTGCCAGCAGAGGACTAGCGCACGAGCAGTACTTC. Protein product: CASRGLAHEQYF.

The V and J genes are TRBV27 and TRBJ2-7, with 12 bases matching TRBD2. Germline-derived CDR1 and CDR2 are MNHEY and SMNVEV (reference sequence). There are 15 residues in the CDR3. V trimming: 5 bases; J trimming: 7 bases; junction bases outside the gene matches: 9. The CDR3: CASSLGTSGLLEQYF. DNA for the CDR3: TGTGCCAGCAGTCTCGGGACTAGCGGGCTCCTTGAGCAGTACTTC.

Ten or more counts support this clonotype. This sequence joins TRBV27 and TRBJ2-1; TRBD2 is a possible D gene (6 bases). V shed 0 bases and J shed 9 bases, with 12 bases lying between them. Germline-derived CDR1 and CDR2 are MNHEY and SMNVEV (reference sequence). The CDR3 runs to 14 residues. The CDR3 coding sequence is TGTGCCAGCAGTTTATCGACGCGGGGCACTGAGCAGTTCTTC. This gives the protein CASSLSTRGTEQFF.

The chain couples TRBV9 to TRBJ2-6, with D possibly being TRBD1 (6 bases). The germline V gene encodes CDR1 SGDLS and CDR2 YYNGEE. This CDR3 has 19 residues. V lost 1 base and J lost 1, with 18 bases in between. The CDR3 here is CASSVSNRETFSGANVLTF. For the CDR3, the DNA is TGTGCCAGCAGCGTAAGTAACAGGGAGACCTTTTCTGGGGCCAACGTCCTGACTTTC.

This clonotype has a handful of counts. The rearrangement joins TRBV20-1 to TRBJ2-3; 7 bases are a match to TRBD2. V trimming: 4 bases; J trimming: 2 bases; junction bases outside the gene matches: 9. CDR1 and CDR2 from the germline V gene are DFQATT and SNEGSKA (reference sequence). The CDR3 covers 15 residues. CDR3 bases: TGCAGTGCTACAGAGGCGGGAGTTACCACAGATACGCAGTATTTT. Translated: CSATEAGVTTDTQYF.

The rearrangement joins TRBV18 to TRBJ2-5; D gene unclear. This CDR3 has 12 amino acids. V lost 1 base and J 9 bases, leaving 9 bases between the germline ends. The V gene's germline CDR1 is KGHSH and CDR2 LQKENI. The CDR3 region has the DNA TGTGCCAGCTCACCACAAGAGATGGCCCAGTACTTC. This encodes CASSPQEMAQYF.

The chain joins TRBV28 to TRBJ1-2, with D perhaps matching TRBD1 (6 bases). The germline CDR1 and CDR2 sequences are MDHEN and SYDVKM. The CDR3 loop spans 15 amino acids. Trimming took off 6 bases at V and 0 bases at J, with 14 bases between the two ends. The chain's CDR3 is CASRNRVRTNYGYTF. CDR3 nucleotide sequence: TGTGCCAGCAGGAACAGGGTGAGGACTAACTATGGCTACACCTTC.

The rearrangement uses TRBV12-3 or TRBV12-4 and TRBJ2-5; D is undetermined. V was pared by 6 bases and J by 5 bases, with 34 bases between. This CDR3 region has 20 residues. DNA for the CDR3: TGTGCCAGCAGCCTTATTCTACTACCCTCCGACTTTATGGTCGGGGAGACCCAGTACTTC. Its translation: CASSLILLPSDFMVGETQYF.

This clonotype is categorized as medium-sized. The V and J genes are TRBV10-3 and TRBJ2-7; D is unresolved. The CDR3 runs to 12 residues. Germline assignment: CDR1 ENHRY and CDR2 SYGVKD. With 4 bases removed from V and 0 bases from J, the gap between germline ends came to 4 bases. The CDR3 here is CAISASSYEQYF. The CDR3 bases are TGTGCCATCAGTGCTAGCTCCTACGAGCAGTACTTC.